This TCR beta chain emerged from a study of blood T cell repertoires in COVID-19. For the study at large: COVID-19 samples from acute and convalescent phases originated in the United States, Italy and Spain.

There are 14 residues in the CDR3. Trimming pared 9 bases from V and 0 bases from J, leaving 11 bases between. Looked up from germline, CDR1 is LNHDA and CDR2 is SQIVND (reference sequence). Here immunoSEQ multiplex PCR was the method, and the copy in TCRdb shows in-frame clones only, minus some. The data contain 70,000 to 95,000 clones, roughly 83% of them singletons. This clonotype was obtained from a human donor in a cohort sampled during active COVID-19. The V call is TRBV19, the J call TRBJ2-2; D possibly corresponds to TRBD1 (5 bases). The sequencing input was peripheral blood. Written as DNA, the CDR3 is TGTGCCAGCGATGGACATCCGAACACCGGGGAGCTGTTTTTT. This gives the protein CASDGHPNTGELFF.